The next 29 T cell receptor beta chains were all read from a single sample in a study of cytomegalovirus exposure and HLA in healthy donors. With 60 Vbeta and 13 Jbeta primers, the PCR was carried out. Profiling relied on immunoSEQ multiplex PCR, and the TCRdb table lists in-frame clones only, not all of them. This repertoire shows under 150,000 clones, approximately 74% found once; its top ten account for roughly 4.2%. Material for sequencing was PBMCs. These receptors were taken from a woman aged 40 to 50 in good health and CMV-seropositive.

V and J are TRBV15 and TRBJ1-1; D may be TRBD1 (5 bases). This CDR3 is 13 amino acids long. The germline V gene has CDR1 LNHNV and CDR2 YYDKDF (reference sequence). V lost 3 bases, J lost 1 base, and 6 bases lay in between. The CDR3 bases are TGTGCCACCAGCAGTCAGGGGAACACTGAAGCTTTCTTT. Amino acids: CATSSQGNTEAFF.

The V gene is TRBV7-2, the J gene TRBJ1-5, with D possibly matching TRBD1 (6 bases). Germline CDR1 reads SGHTA; CDR2 reads FQGNSA. The CDR3 runs to 14 residues. Trimming took off 5 bases at V and 5 bases at J, with 13 bases between the two ends. The CDR3 DNA sequence: TGTGCCAGCAGCACCCAAGGGGGGGATCAGCCCCAGCATTTT. Translating it yields CASSTQGGDQPQHF.

This clone was found once. The CDR3 is CASSLGQLGAQHF. The CDR3 DNA is TGTGCCAGCAGCTTGGGACAGCTTGGGGCCCAGCATTTT. The chain links TRBV5-4 to TRBJ1-5; D is perhaps TRBD1 (5 bases). The CDR3 has 13 amino acids. Trimming took 0 bases from V and 11 from J, leaving 12 bases between them. Germline CDR1 SGHNT, CDR2 YYREEE (reference sequence).

The chain has TRBV7-2 and TRBJ2-5; D remains ambiguous. CDR3 size: 13 residues. In germline, CDR1 is SGHTA, CDR2 FQGNSA. Trimming cost V 1 base and J 3 bases, with 6 bases left between them. CDR3 nucleotide sequence: TGTGCCAGCAGCTTAGTGGCAAAAGAGACCCAGTACTTC. Translated: CASSLVAKETQYF.

The chain recombines TRBV9 with TRBJ2-1; TRBD1 agrees at 7 bases. The germline gives CDR1 SGDLS, CDR2 YYNGEE. The CDR3 has 14 amino acids. J gave up 5 bases and V 3 bases, and 5 bases lay outside the gene matches. The DNA for the CDR3 is TGTGCCAGCAGCGCCCGGGACAGAAACAATGAGCAGTTCTTC. The encoded protein is CASSARDRNNEQFF.

J is TRBJ1-2 and V is TRBV7-8, with TRBD1 matching over 9 bases. Germline CDR1 and CDR2: SGHVS and FQNEAQ. The CDR3 is 14 residues long. Losses at the gene ends were 8 bases for V and 2 bases for J; bases not matched to a gene: 6. The CDR3 here is CASGMTGGNYGYTF. The CDR3 DNA reads as TGTGCCAGCGGAATGACAGGGGGGAACTATGGCTACACCTTC.

This clone occurred a few times. The chain joins TRBV7-9 to TRBJ1-3, with no clear D. CDR1 is SEHNR and CDR2 is FQNEAQ in the germline V gene (reference sequence). The CDR3 totals 15 residues. V gave up 7 bases and J gave up 4 bases, with 17 bases separating them. This chain's CDR3 is CASKADQAGGNTIYF. CDR3 bases: TGTGCCAGCAAGGCGGACCAAGCGGGGGGAAACACCATATATTTT. The full variable domain, in which reference TRBV7-9 and TRBJ1-3 provide the parts outside the CDR3, is DTGVSQNPRHKITKRGQNVTFRCDPISEHNRLYWYRQTLGQGPEFLTYFQNEAQLEKSRLLSDRFSAERPKGSFSTLEIQRTEQGDSAMYLCASKADQAGGNTIYFGEGSWLTVV.

This sequence joins TRBV5-1 and TRBJ2-5; 8 positions agree with TRBD2. This CDR3 is built from 16 residues. V gave up 2 bases and J gave up 3 bases; unmatched junction bases: 9. Germline V lookup: CDR1 SGHRS, CDR2 YFSETQ. The CDR3 nucleotides read TGCGCCAGCAGCTTTTTGCCAGCGGGGGCCGAAGAGACCCAGTACTTC. Residues: CASSFLPAGAEETQYF.

V is TRBV5-1 and J is TRBJ2-4; a possible D gene is TRBD2 (6 bases). Germline CDR1 reads SGHRS; CDR2 reads YFSETQ. V shed 0 bases and J shed 5 bases, with 15 bases lying between them. CDR3 size: 16 residues. CDR3 coding DNA: TGCGCCAGCAGCTTGGGCCCGGGAGAAGGTGAAAACATTCAGTACTTC. It translates to CASSLGPGEGENIQYF.

The V gene is TRBV7-9, the J gene TRBJ2-6; possibly TRBD2 for D (6 bases). V shed 1 base and J shed 0 bases, with 16 bases lying between them. The CDR3 spans 19 residues. The germline V gene has CDR1 SEHNR and CDR2 FQNEAQ (reference sequence). CDR3 bases: TGTGCCAGCAGCTTAGACATCTGGGACTCGTACTCTGGGGCCAACGTCCTGACTTTC. The encoded protein is CASSLDIWDSYSGANVLTF.

The chain uses TRBV2 and TRBJ1-5; unclear D gene. CDR1 is SNHLY and CDR2 is FYNNEI in the germline V gene. Trimming took off 4 bases at V and 6 bases at J, with 16 bases between the two ends. There are 15 residues in the CDR3. CDR3 in amino acids: CASSGGSAVGQPQHF. CDR3 DNA: TGTGCCAGCAGTGGAGGCTCGGCTGTGGGTCAGCCCCAGCATTTT.

Worth noting for this clone: One end of the junction does not line up with germline, which may come from a read error. V is TRBV5-4 and J is TRBJ1-2; tentative D call: TRBD1 (6 bases). CDR3 length: 11 residues. From germline, CDR1 is SGHNT and CDR2 YYREEE (reference sequence). CDR3 in amino acids: CASSLVDRLSF. CDR3 sequence (DNA): TGTGCCAGCAGCTTGGTTGACAGGCTCAGCTTC.

V usage is TRBV4-3 and J usage is TRBJ2-4, with a weak D call TRBD2 (6 bases). This CDR3 has 16 amino acids. Trimming left V 0 bases short and J 3 bases short, with 12 bases between. Germline V CDR1 and CDR2: LGHNA, YSLEER. The CDR3 loop reads CASSQDRRGFKNIQYF. The CDR3 nucleotides are TGCGCCAGCAGCCAAGATAGGCGGGGCTTCAAAAACATTCAGTACTTC.

The chain employs TRBV14 and TRBJ2-7, with 7 bases lining up with TRBD2. The CDR3 has 15 residues. Germline-derived CDR1 and CDR2 are SGHDN and FVKESK. The trim removed 4 bases at V and 2 bases at J, leaving 8 bases unmatched. CDR3: CASSRRGGGAYEQYF. The CDR3 DNA follows: TGTGCCAGCAGCCGCCGCGGGGGAGGCGCCTACGAGCAGTACTTC. Using reference TRBV14 and TRBJ2-7 for the parts outside the CDR3, the full variable domain is EAGVTQFPSHSVIEKGQTVTLRCDPISGHDNLYWYRRVMGKEIKFLLHFVKESKQDESGMPNNRFLAERTGGTYSTLKVQPAELEDSGVYFCASSRRGGGAYEQYFGPGTRLTVT.

This clone was detected once. This sequence joins TRBV19 and TRBJ2-5; 7 nucleotides align to TRBD1. Germline V gene data show CDR1 as LNHDA and CDR2 as SQIVND (reference sequence). J gave up 5 bases and V 3 bases, and 9 bases lay outside the gene matches. The CDR3 is made up of 15 amino acids. CDR3 in amino acids: CASSIEGAVGETQYF. The CDR3, as DNA: TGTGCCAGTAGTATTGAGGGGGCGGTCGGTGAGACCCAGTACTTC.

This clone was seen a single time. V and J are TRBV6-6 and TRBJ1-2; TRBD1 might be the D (6 bases). CDR1 and CDR2 from the germline V gene are MNHNY and SVGAGI (reference sequence). The CDR3 covers 13 residues. The V gene lost 8 bases and the J gene lost 3 bases, with 13 bases spanning the gap. This chain's CDR3 is CASASNRDYGYTF. As DNA, the CDR3 is TGTGCCAGCGCTTCCAACAGGGACTATGGCTACACCTTC.

This clone showed up just a few times. The sample contains more than one DNA sequence encoding this CDR3. The chain couples TRBV18 to TRBJ1-5, with D maybe TRBD1 (5 bases). Germline V gene lookup returns CDR1 KGHSH and CDR2 LQKENI. CDR3 length equals 14 residues. V was pared by 2 bases and J by 2 bases, with 7 bases between. CDR3 loop: CASSPSGGNQPQHF. The CDR3 region has the DNA TGTGCCAGCTCACCATCGGGGGGCAATCAGCCCCAGCATTTT.

V is TRBV14 and J is TRBJ1-4, with a tentative D call TRBD1 (5 bases). Germline V lookup: CDR1 SGHDN, CDR2 FVKESK. The V gene lost 1 base and the J gene lost 3 bases, with 9 bases spanning the gap. The CDR3 sequence is 15 residues long. The chain's CDR3 is CASSQAGGANEKLFF. The CDR3, as DNA: TGTGCCAGCAGCCAAGCGGGGGGGGCTAATGAAAAACTGTTTTTT.

The chain has TRBV7-9 and TRBJ2-1; no reliable D call. The CDR3 covers 12 residues. Germline-derived CDR1 and CDR2 are SEHNR and FQNEAQ (reference sequence). With 5 bases removed from V and 9 bases from J, the gap between germline ends came to 11 bases. The CDR3 region is CASSASLFEQFF. Written as DNA, the CDR3 is TGTGCCAGCAGCGCAAGCCTTTTTGAGCAGTTCTTC.

The CDR3 DNA is TGCGCCAGCAGTGGAACAGGGGTGACCGGGGAGCTGTTTTTT. Translation gives CASSGTGVTGELFF. The rearrangement links TRBV5-1 to TRBJ2-2; 7 positions agree with TRBD1. CDR3 size: 14 residues. Trimming took 5 bases from V and 5 from J; bases not matched to a gene: 6. The germline CDR1 and CDR2 sequences are SGHRS and YFSETQ.

This clone was seen more than once but under ten times. Its ends do not fully match the called genes, so a read error is possible. The rearrangement uses TRBV7-9 and TRBJ2-5; D is possibly TRBD1 or TRBD2 (5 bases each). This CDR3 region has 13 residues. In germline, CDR1 is SEHNR, CDR2 FQNEAQ (reference sequence). The CDR3 DNA sequence: TGTTCCAGCAGCTTAGGGGCGGGAGAGACCCAGTACTTC. Amino acids: CSSSLGAGETQYF.

CDR3 sequence reads: CASSYVGASNEQFF. In nucleotides, the CDR3 is TGTGCCAGCAGTTACGTGGGGGCGAGCAATGAGCAGTTCTTC. V usage is TRBV6-5 and J usage is TRBJ2-1; D may be TRBD1 (6 bases). The V and J ends lost 2 bases and 6 bases respectively, with 11 bases between them. This CDR3 comprises 14 residues. Germline lookup yields CDR1 MNHEY and CDR2 SVGAGI.

The chain has TRBV5-1 and TRBJ1-5, with 8 bases fitting TRBD1. Unmatched junction bases numbered 9, after V lost 5 bases and J lost 5 bases. CDR1 and CDR2 from the germline V gene are SGHRS and YFSETQ. The CDR3 sequence is 15 residues long. Here the CDR3 reads CASRWRTGQDQPQHF. In DNA form, the CDR3 reads TGCGCCAGCAGGTGGCGGACAGGGCAGGATCAGCCCCAGCATTTT.

The chain is built from TRBV5-4 and TRBJ2-3; 9 bases are shared with TRBD2. Germline CDR1 and CDR2: SGHNT and YYREEE (reference sequence). Trimming took 4 bases from V and 2 from J; bases not matched to a gene: 11. This CDR3 has 17 amino acids. The CDR3 loop reads CASSRRGREGATDTQYF. DNA of the CDR3: TGTGCCAGCAGCAGGAGAGGGCGGGAGGGCGCCACAGATACGCAGTATTTT.

This chain links TRBV5-5 with TRBJ1-2; 8 nucleotides align to TRBD1. After removal of 4 bases from V and 8 bases from J, the junction contained 7 bases not matched to a gene. The CDR3 spans 13 residues. CDR1 is SGHKS, CDR2 YYEKEE, per germline (reference sequence). DNA for the CDR3: TGTGCCAGCAGCATCGGACAGGGCGAGGGCTACACCTTC. This sequence encodes CASSIGQGEGYTF.

V gene TRBV5-1 combines with J gene TRBJ2-7; 11 bases are a match to TRBD1. The CDR3 sequence is 15 residues long. Germline loops: CDR1 SGHRS, CDR2 YFSETQ. Trimming cost V 4 bases and J 3 bases; bases outside gene matches: 6. DNA of the CDR3: TGCGCCAGCAGCCCCGGGACAGGGGGGATCTACGAGCAGTACTTC. Its translation is CASSPGTGGIYEQYF.

The gene calls are TRBV6-5 and TRBJ2-7; 7 positions agree with TRBD2. V lost 4 bases to trimming and J lost 0 bases; unmatched junction nucleotides: 3. The CDR3 is 14 amino acids. Per the germline V gene, CDR1 is MNHEY and CDR2 is SVGAGI. The CDR3 here is CASSFLADSYEQYF. The CDR3 coding sequence is TGTGCCAGCAGTTTCCTAGCGGACTCCTACGAGCAGTACTTC.

The chain recombines TRBV6-5 with TRBJ2-7; TRBD1 aligns across 9 bases. The CDR3 contains 14 residues. CDR1 is MNHEY and CDR2 is SVGAGI in the germline V gene. Germline trimming cut 7 bases from V and 1 base from J; bases unmatched to any gene: 5. CDR3 region: CASKTGGTSYEQYF. The CDR3 nucleotides read TGTGCCAGCAAGACAGGGGGGACGTCCTACGAGCAGTACTTC.

This clone was picked up one time. This chain links TRBV4-1 with TRBJ1-1; D gene uncertain. V was cut by 1 base and J by 3 bases, with 12 bases left in between. CDR1 is MGHRA, CDR2 YSYEKL, per germline. CDR3 size: 15 residues. CDR3 in amino acids: CASSQVDMADTEAFF. The CDR3 DNA reads TGCGCCAGCAGCCAAGTTGATATGGCGGACACTGAAGCTTTCTTT.